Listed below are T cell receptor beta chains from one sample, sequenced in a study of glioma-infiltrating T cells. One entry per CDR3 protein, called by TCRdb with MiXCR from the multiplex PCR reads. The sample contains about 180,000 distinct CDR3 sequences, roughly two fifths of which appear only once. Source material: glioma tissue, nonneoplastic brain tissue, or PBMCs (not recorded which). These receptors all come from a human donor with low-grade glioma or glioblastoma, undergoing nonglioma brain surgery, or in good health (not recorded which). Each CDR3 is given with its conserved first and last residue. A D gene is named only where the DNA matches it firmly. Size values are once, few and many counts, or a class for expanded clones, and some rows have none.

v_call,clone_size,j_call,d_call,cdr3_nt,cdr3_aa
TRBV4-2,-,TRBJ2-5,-,TGTGCCAGCAGCTCTCTAGGGCCACAAGAGACCAAGTACTTC,CASSSLGPQETKYF
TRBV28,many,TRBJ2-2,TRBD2,TGTGCCAGCTCTTCGCGGGGGAGCACCGGGGAGCTGTTTTTT,CASSSRGSTGELFF
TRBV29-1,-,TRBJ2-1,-,TGCAGCGTTCAACCGCGGAGGGCCTACAATGAGCAGTTCTTC,CSVQPRRAYNEQFF
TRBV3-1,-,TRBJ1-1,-,TGTGCCAGCAGCCCCTCGGGCGGGTTGGCTGAAGCTTTCTTT,CASSPSGGLAEAFF
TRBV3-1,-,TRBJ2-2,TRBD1,TGTGCCAGCAGTTTGGGGACAGCTCGGGCCGGGGAGCTGTTTTTT,CASSLGTARAGELFF
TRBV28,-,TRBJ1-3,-,TGTGCCAGCAGTCCTAAGCCCTCTGCAAACACCATATATTTT,CASSPKPSANTIYF
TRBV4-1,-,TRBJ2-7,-,TGCGCCAGCAGCCCGTGGACACTAGTGACCGAGAAGTACTTC,CASSPWTLVTEKYF
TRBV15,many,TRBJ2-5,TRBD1,TGTGCCACCAGCAGAGATGTCGGGACAGGGGTTGGGCCCCAGTACTTC,CATSRDVGTGVGPQYF
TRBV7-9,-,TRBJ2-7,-,TGTGCCAGCAGCTTAATCTTGGGTAGAGGGAGTCGAAAGAACGAGCAGTACTTC,CASSLILGRGSRKNEQYF
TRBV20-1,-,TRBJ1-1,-,TGCAGTGCTAGAGGGACCTTCGGTGGAGCTTTCTTT,CSARGTFGGAFF
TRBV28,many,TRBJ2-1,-,TGTGCCAGCATCCCGGGCCGGGGCAATGAGCAGTTCTTC,CASIPGRGNEQFF
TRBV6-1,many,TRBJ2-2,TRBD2,TGTGCCAGCAGACTGGGACTAGCGGGAGCCACCGGGGAGCTGTTTTTT,CASRLGLAGATGELFF
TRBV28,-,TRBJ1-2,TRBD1,TGTGCCAGCAGTTTTCTCGACAGGGATTATGGCTACACCTTC,CASSFLDRDYGYTF
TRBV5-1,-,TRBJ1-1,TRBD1,TGCGCCAGCAGCCAAACAGGGGGCGTATATGATTACTGGACTGAAGCTTTCTTT,CASSQTGGVYDYWTEAFF
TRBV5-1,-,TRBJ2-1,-,TGCGCCAGCAGCTTCTCGGGCGGGATAAACTACAATGAGCAGTTCTTC,CASSFSGGINYNEQFF
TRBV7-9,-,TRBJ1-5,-,TGTGCCAGCAGCGGAGGGAGTTATCGAAATCAGCCCCAGCATTTT,CASSGGSYRNQPQHF
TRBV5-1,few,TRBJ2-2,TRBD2,TGCGCCAGCAGCTTGGATAGCGGGCAGAACACCGGTGAGCTGTTTTTT,CASSLDSGQNTGELFF
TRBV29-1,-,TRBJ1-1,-,TGCAGCGTTGCGAGGGGAGCCATGAACACTGAAGCTTTCTTT,CSVARGAMNTEAFF
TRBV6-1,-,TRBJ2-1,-,TGTGCCAGCAGTGCGGTAATACGAGATGAGAAGTTCTTC,CASSAVIRDEKFF
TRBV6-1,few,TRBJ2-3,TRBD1,TGTGCCAGCAGTAGGGGACAGGGGGGAAGCAAAGATACGCAGTATTTT,CASSRGQGGSKDTQYF